This T cell receptor beta chain was identified in a study of regulatory T cells in long-lasting Graves disease. Library construction for TCR beta used iRepertoire HTBI primers and Arm-PCR of CDR3 regions. TCRdb re-called the multiplex PCR reads through MiXCR, storing one row per CDR3 protein. The sample lists roughly 500,000 distinct CDR3 sequences; about 12% were seen once. The CDR3 extends over 16 amino acids. The trim removed 5 bases at V and 4 bases at J, leaving 11 bases unmatched. Germline V gives CDR1 SGHRS, CDR2 YFSETQ. Time point of the sample: newly diagnosed GD, antithyroid drugs for less than 3 months. PBMC RNA served as the TCR library source. General study results and limits: Persistent Graves' patients showed less TCR diversity than newly diagnosed patients showed.

This clonotype was found a few times. Its antigen remains unknown. These data were also filed under a second study, of T cells in Graves' hyperthyroidism and ophthalmopathy.

The sample consisted of peripheral blood mononuclear cells (PBMCs), taken at new diagnosis, from a patient treated with antithyroid drugs. This rearrangement joins TRBV5-1 to TRBJ2-1; 8 nucleotides line up with TRBD2. The sequence came from a woman aged 25 to 39 with Graves disease. The CDR3 sequence: CASRGGGRPLYNEQFF. For the CDR3, the DNA is TGCGCCAGCAGGGGAGGCGGGAGGCCCTTGTACAATGAGCAGTTCTTC.